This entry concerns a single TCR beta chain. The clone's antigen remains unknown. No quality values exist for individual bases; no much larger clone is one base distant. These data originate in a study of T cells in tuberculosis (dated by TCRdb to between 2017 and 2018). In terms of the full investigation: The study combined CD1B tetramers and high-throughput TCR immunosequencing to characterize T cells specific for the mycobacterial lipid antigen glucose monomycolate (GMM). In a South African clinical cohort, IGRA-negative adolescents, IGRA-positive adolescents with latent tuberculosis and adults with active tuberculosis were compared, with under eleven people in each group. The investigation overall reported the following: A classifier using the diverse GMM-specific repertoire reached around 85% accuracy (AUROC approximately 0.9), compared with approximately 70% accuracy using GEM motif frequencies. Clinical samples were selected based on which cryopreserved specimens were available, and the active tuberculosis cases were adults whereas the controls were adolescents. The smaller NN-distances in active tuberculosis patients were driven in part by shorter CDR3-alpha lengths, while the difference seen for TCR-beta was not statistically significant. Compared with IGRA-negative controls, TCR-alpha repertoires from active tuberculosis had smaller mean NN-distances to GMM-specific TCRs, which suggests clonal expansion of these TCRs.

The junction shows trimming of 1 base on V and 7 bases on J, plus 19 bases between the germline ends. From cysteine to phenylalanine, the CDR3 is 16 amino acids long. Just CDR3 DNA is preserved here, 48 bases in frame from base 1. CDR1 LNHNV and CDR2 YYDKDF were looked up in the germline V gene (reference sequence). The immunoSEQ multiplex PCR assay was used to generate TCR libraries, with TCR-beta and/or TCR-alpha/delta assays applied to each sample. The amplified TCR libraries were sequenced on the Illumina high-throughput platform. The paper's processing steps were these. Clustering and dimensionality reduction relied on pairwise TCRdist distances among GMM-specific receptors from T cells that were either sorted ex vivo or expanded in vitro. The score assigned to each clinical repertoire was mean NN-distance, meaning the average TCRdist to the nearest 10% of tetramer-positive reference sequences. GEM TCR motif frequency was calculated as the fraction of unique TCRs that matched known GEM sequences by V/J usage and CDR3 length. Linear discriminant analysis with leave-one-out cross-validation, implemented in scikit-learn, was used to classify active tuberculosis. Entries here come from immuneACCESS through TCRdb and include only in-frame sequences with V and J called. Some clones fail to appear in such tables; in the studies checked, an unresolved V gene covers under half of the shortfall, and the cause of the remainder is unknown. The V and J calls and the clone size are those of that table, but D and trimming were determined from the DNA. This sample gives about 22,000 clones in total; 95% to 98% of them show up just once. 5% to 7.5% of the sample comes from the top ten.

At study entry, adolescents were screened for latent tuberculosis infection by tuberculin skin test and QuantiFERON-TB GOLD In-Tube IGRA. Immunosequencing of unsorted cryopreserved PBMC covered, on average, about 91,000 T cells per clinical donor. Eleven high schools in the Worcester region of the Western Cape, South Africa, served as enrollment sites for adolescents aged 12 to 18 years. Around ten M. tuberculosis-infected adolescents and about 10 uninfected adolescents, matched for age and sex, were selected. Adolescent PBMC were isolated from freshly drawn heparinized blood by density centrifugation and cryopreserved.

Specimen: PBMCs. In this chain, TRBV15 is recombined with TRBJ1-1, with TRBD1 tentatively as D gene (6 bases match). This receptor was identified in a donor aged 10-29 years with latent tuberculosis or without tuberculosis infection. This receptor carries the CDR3 CATSRVVGGQGLEAFF. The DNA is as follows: TGTGCCACCAGCAGAGTAGTCGGGGGGCAGGGGCTTGAAGCTTTCTTT.